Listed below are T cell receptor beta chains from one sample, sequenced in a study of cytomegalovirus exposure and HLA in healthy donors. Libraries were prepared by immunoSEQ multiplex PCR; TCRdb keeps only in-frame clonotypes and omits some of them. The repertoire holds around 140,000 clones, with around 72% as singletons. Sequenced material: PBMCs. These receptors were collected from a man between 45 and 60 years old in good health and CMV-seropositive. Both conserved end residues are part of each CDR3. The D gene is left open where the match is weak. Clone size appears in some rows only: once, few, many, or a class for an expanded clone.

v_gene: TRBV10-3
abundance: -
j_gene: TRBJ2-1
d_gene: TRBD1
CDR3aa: CAISENPGQGLNEQFF
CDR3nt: TGTGCCATCAGTGAGAACCCGGGACAGGGGTTGAATGAGCAGTTCTTC

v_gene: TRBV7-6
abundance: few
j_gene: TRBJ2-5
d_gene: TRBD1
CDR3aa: CASSIIGHDRVIVQETQYF
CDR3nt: TGTGCCAGCAGCATTATTGGACACGACAGGGTGATTGTTCAAGAGACCCAGTACTTC

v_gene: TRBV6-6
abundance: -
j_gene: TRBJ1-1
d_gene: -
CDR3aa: CASSLGTPGPEAFF
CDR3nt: TGTGCCAGCAGTCTCGGGACTCCTGGGCCTGAAGCTTTCTTT

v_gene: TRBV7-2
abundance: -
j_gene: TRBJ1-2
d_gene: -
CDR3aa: CASSRTGGKYYGYTF
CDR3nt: TGTGCCAGCAGCAGGACCGGGGGGAAATACTATGGCTACACCTTC

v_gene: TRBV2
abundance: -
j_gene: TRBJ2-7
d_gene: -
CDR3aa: CASSGGRGAREQYF
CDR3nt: TGTGCCAGCAGTGGCGGCAGGGGGGCCCGGGAGCAGTACTTC

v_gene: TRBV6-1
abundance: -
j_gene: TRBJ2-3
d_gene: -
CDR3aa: CASSERGGADTQYF
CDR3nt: TGTGCCAGCAGTGAAAGGGGGGGGGCAGATACGCAGTATTTT

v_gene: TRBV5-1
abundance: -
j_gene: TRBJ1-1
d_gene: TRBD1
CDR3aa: CASNSFLSRQGSTEAFF
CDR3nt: TGCGCCAGCAACTCCTTTCTCTCCAGACAGGGATCCACTGAAGCTTTCTTT

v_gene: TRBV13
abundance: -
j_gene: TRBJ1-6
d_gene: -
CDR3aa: CASSLERPTYNSPLHF
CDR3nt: TGTGCCAGCAGCTTAGAGCGCCCTACCTATAATTCACCCCTCCACTTT

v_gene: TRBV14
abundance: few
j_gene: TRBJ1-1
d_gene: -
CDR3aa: CASSQDSPLRVRSAEAFF
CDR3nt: TGTGCCAGCAGCCAAGATAGCCCACTCAGGGTTCGAAGTGCTGAAGCTTTCTTT

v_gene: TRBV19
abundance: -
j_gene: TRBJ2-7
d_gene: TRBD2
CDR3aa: CASSKTSGSSYEQYF
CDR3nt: TGTGCCAGTAGTAAAACTAGCGGGTCTTCCTACGAGCAGTACTTC

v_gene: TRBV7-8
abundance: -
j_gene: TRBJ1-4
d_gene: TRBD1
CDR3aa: CASSRDREEKLFF
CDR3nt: TGTGCCAGCAGCAGGGACAGGGAGGAAAAACTGTTTTTT

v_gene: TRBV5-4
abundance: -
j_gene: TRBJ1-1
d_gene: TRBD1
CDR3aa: CASSLGTEWNTEAFF
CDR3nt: TGTGCCAGCAGCTTAGGGACAGAGTGGAACACTGAAGCTTTCTTT

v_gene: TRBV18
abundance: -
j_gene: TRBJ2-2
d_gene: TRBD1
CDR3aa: CASSPSGTARPTGELFF
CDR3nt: TGTGCCAGCTCACCTTCCGGGACAGCAAGGCCTACCGGGGAGCTGTTTTTT

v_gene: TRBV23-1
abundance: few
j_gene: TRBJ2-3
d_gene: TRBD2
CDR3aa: CASSHPGLAASTDTQYF
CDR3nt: TGCGCCAGCAGTCACCCGGGGCTAGCGGCTAGCACAGATACGCAGTATTTT

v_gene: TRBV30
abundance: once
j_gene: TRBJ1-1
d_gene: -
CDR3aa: CAWEWEGPEAFF
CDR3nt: TGTGCCTGGGAGTGGGAGGGCCCTGAAGCTTTCTTT

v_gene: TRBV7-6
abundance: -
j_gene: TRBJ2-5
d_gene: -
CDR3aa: CASSAEGETQYF
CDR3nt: TGTGCCAGCAGCGCCGAGGGTGAGACCCAGTACTTC

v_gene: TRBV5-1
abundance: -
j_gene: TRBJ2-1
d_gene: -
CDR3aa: CASSRQALGARAEQFF
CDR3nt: TGCGCCAGCAGCCGCCAGGCCTTAGGGGCACGGGCTGAGCAGTTCTTC

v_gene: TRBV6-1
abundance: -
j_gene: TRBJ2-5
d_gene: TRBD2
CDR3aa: CASSDPLTSGGAQETQYF
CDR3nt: TGTGCCAGCAGTGACCCCCTGACTAGCGGGGGAGCCCAAGAGACCCAGTACTTC

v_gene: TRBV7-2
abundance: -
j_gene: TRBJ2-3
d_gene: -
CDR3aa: CASSPWGGRTDTQYF
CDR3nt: TGTGCCAGCAGCCCCTGGGGGGGGCGCACAGATACGCAGTATTTT

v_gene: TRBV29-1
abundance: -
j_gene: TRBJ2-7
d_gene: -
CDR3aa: CSVEGGPTYEQYF
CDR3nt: TGCAGCGTTGAAGGCGGGCCCACCTACGAGCAGTACTTC

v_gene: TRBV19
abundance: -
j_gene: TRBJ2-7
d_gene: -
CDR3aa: CASSPGMNYEQYF
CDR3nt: TGTGCCAGTAGTCCCGGGATGAACTACGAGCAGTACTTC

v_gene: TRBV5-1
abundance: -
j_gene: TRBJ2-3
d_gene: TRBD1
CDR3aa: CASSPTPDRGDTQYF
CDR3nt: TGCGCCAGCAGCCCTACCCCGGACAGGGGAGATACGCAGTATTTT

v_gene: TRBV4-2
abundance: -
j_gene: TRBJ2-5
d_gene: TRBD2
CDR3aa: CASSQQTGLQETQYF
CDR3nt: TGTGCCAGCAGCCAACAAACGGGACTACAAGAGACCCAGTACTTC

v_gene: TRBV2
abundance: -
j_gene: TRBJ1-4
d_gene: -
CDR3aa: CASSEGTQNEKLFF
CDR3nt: TGTGCCAGCAGTGAAGGAACACAAAATGAAAAACTGTTTTTT

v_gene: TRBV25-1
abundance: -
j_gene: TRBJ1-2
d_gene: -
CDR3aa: CASSEQGSYTF
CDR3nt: TGTGCCAGCAGTGAACAGGGGAGCTACACCTTC

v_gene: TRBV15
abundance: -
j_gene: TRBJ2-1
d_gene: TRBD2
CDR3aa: CATSRDPGGNNEQFF
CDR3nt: TGTGCCACCAGCAGAGATCCGGGAGGCAACAATGAGCAGTTCTTC

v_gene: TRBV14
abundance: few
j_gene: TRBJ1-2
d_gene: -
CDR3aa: CASSQTRREGYTF
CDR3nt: TGTGCCAGCAGCCAGACGAGGAGGGAAGGCTACACCTTC

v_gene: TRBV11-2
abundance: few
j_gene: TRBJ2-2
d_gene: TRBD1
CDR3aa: CASSSGQGRAGELFF
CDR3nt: TGTGCCAGCAGCTCTGGACAGGGAAGGGCCGGGGAGCTGTTTTTT

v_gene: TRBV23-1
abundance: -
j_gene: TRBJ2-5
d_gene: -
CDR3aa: CASSQTCGTQYF
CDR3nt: TGCGCCAGCAGTCAAACGTGCGGGACCCAGTACTTC

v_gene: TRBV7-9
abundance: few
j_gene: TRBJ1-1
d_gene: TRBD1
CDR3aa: CASSFRDRGTEAFF
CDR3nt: TGTGCCAGCAGCTTCCGGGACAGGGGCACTGAAGCTTTCTTT

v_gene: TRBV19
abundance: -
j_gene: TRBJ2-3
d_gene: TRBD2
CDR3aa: CASSIILGRDTQYF
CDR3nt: TGTGCCAGTAGTATCATTCTCGGGAGGGATACGCAGTATTTT

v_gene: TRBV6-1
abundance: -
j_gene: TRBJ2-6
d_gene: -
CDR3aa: CASSGTGTGANVLTF
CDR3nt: TGTGCCAGCAGTGGTACAGGGACTGGGGCCAACGTCCTGACTTTC

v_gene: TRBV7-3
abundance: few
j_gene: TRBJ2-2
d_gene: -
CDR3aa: CASSLGQSGETGELFF
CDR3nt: TGTGCCAGCAGCTTGGGTCAGTCCGGGGAAACCGGGGAGCTGTTTTTT

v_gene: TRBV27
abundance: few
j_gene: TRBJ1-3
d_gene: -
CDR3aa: CASSNRAGNTIYF
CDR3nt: TGTGCCAGCAGTAACAGGGCTGGAAACACCATATATTTT

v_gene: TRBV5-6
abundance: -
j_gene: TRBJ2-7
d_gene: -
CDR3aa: CASSFVSGYEQYF
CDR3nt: TGTGCCAGCAGCTTCGTCAGCGGTTACGAGCAGTACTTC

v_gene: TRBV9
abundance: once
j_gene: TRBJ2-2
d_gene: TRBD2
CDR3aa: CASSVASGALNTGELFF
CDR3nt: TGTGCCAGCAGCGTAGCCAGCGGGGCATTAAACACCGGGGAGCTGTTTTTT

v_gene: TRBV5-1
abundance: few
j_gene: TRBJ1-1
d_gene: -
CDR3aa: CASRPGDHTEAFF
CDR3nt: TGCGCCAGCAGGCCGGGTGATCACACTGAAGCTTTCTTT

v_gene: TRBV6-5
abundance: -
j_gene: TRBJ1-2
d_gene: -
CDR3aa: CASSWGVTSNYGYTF
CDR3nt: TGTGCCAGCAGTTGGGGAGTCACCTCGAACTATGGCTACACCTTC